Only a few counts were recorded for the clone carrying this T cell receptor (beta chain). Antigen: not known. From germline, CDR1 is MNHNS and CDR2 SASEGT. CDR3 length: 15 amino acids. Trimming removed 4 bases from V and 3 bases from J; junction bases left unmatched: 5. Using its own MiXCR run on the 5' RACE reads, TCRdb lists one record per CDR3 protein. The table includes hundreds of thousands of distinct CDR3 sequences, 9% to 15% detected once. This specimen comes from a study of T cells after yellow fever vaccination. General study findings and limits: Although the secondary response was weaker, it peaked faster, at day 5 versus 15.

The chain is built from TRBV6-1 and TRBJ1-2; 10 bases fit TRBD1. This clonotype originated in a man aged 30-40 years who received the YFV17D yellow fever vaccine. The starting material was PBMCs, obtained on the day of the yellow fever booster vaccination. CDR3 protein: CASSVTGGIDYGYTF. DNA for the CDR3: TGTGCCAGCAGTGTGACAGGGGGCATTGACTATGGCTACACCTTC.